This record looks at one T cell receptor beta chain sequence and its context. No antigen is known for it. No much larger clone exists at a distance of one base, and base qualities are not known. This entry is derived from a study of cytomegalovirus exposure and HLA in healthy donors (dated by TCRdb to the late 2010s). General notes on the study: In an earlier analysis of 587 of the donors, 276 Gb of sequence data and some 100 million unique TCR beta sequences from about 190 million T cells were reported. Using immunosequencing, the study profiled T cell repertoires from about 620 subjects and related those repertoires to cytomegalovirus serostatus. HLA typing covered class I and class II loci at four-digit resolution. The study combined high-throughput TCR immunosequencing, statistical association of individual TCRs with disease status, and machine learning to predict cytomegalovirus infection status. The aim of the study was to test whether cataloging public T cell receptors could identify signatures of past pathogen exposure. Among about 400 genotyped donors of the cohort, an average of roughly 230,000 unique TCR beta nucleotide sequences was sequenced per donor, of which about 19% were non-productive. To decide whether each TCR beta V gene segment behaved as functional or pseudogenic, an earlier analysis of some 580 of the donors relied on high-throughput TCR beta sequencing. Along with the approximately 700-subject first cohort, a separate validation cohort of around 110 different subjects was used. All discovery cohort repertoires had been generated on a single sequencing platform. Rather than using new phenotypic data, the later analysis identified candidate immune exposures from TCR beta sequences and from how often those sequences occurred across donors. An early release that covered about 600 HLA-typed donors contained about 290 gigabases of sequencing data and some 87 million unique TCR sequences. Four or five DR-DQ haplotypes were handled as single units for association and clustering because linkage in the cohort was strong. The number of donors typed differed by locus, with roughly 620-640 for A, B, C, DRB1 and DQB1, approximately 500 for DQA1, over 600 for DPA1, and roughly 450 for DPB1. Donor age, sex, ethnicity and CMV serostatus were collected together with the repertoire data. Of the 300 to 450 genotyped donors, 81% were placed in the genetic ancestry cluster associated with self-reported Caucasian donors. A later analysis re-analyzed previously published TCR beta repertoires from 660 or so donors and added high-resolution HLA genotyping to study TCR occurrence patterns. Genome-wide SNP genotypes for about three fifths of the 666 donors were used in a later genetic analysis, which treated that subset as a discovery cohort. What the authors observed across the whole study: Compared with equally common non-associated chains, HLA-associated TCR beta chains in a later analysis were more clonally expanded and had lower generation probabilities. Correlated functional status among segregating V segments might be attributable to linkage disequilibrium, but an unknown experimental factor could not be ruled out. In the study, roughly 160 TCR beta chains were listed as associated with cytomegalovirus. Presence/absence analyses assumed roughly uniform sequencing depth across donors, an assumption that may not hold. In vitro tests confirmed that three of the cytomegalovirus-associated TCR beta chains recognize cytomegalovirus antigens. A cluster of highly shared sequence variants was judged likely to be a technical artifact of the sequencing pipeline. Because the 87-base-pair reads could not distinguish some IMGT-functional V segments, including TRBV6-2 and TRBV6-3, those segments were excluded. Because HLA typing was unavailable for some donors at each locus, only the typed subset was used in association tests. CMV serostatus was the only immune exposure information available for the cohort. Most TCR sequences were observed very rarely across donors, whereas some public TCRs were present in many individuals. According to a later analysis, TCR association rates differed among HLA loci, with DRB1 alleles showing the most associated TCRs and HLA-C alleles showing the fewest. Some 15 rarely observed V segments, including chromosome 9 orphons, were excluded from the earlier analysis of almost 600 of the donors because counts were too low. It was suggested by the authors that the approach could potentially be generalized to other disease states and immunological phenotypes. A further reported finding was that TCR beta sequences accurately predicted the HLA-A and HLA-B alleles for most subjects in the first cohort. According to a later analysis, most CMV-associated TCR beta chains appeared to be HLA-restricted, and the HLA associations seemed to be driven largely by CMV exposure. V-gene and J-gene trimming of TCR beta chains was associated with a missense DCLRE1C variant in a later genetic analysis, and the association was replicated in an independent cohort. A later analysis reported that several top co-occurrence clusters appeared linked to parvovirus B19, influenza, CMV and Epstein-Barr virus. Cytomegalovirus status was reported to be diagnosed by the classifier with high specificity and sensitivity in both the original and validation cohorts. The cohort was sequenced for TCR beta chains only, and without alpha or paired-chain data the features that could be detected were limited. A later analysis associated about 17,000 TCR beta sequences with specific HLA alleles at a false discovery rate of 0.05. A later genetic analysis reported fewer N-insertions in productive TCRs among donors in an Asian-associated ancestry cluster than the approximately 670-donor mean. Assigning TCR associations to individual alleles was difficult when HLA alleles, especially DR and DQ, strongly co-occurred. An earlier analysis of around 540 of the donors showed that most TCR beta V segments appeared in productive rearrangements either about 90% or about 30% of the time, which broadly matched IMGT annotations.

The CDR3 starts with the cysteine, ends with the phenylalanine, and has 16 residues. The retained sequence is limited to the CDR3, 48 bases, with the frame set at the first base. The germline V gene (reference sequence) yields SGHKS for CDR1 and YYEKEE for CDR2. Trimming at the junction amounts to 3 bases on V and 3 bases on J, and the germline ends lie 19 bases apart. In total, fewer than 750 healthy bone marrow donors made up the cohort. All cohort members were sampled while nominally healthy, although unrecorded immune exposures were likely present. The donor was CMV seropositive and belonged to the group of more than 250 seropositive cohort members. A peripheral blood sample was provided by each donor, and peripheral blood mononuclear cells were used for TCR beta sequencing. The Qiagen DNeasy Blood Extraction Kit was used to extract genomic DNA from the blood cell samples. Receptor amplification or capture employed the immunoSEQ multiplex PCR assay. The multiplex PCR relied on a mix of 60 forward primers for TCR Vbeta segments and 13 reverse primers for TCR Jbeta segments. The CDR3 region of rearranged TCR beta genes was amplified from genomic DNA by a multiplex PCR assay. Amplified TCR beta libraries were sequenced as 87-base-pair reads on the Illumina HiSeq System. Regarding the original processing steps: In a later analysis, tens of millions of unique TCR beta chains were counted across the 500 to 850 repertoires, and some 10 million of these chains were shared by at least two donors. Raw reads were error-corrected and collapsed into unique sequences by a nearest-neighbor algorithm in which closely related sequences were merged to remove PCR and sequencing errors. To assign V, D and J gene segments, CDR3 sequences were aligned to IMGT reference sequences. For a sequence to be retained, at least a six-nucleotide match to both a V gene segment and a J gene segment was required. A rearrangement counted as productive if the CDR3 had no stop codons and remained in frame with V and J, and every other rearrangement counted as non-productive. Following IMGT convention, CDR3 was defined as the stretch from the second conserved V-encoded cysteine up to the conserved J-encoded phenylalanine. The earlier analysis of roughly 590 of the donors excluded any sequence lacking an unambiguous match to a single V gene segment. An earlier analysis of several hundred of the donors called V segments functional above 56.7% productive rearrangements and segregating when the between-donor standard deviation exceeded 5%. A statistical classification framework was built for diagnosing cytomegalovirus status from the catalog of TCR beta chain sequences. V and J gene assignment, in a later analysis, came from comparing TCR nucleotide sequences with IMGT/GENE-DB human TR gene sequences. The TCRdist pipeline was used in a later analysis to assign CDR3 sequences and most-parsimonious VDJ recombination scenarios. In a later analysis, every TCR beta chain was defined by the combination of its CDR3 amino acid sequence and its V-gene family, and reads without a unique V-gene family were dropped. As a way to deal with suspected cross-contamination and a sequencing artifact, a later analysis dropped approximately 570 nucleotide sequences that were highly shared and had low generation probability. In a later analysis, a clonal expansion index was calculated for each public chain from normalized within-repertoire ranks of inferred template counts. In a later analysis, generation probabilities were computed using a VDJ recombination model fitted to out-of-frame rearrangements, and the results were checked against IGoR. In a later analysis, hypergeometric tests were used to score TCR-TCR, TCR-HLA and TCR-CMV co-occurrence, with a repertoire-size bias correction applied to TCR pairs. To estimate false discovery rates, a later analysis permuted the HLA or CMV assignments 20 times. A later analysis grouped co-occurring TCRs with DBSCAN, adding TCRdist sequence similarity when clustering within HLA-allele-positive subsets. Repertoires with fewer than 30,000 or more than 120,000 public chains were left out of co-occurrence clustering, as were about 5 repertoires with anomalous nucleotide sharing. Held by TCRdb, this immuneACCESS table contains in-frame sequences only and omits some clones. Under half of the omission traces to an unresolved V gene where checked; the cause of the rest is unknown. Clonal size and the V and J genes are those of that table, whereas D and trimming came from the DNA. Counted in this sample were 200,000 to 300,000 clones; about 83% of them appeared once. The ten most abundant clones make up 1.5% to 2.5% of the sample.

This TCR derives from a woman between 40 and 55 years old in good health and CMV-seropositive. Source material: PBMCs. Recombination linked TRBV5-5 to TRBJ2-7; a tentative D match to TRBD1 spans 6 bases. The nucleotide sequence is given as TGTGCCAGCAGCTCTAATCCCGACAGGAGGTTCTACGAGCAGTACTTC. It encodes CASSSNPDRRFYEQYF. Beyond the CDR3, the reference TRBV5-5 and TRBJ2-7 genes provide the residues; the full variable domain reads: DAGVTQSPTHLIKTRGQQVTLRCSPISGHKSVSWYQQVLGQGPQFIFQYYEKEERGRGNFPDRFSARQFPNYSSELNVNALLLGDSALYLCASSSNPDRRFYEQYFGPGTRLTVT.